The clone carrying this TCR beta chain appeared once. The table came from immunoSEQ multiplex PCR; TCRdb's copy has only in-frame clones and leaves some out. Among some 70,000 clones listed, 80% to 90% were seen once. The sample belongs to a study of blood T cell repertoires in COVID-19. On the study more broadly: Acute-phase and convalescent COVID-19 samples originated in the United States, Italy and Spain.

The CDR3 is 16 residues long. The germline V gene encodes CDR1 SNHLY and CDR2 FYNNEI. Trimming pared 10 bases from V and 0 bases from J, leaving 21 bases between. Sequencing was done on a sample of peripheral blood. This chain connects TRBV2 to TRBJ1-2; D may be TRBD1 (5 bases). The sequence was collected from a woman aged 70-85 years with acute or convalescent COVID-19. CDR3 protein: CATYPGLTGSNYGYTF. The DNA of the CDR3 is TGTGCCACCTACCCTGGCCTTACAGGATCTAACTATGGCTACACCTTC.